This T cell receptor (beta chain) was recorded in a study of blood T cell repertoires in COVID-19. Study-wide context: Material from acute and convalescent COVID-19 was sourced from the United States, Italy and Spain.

TCRdb's table, derived via immunoSEQ multiplex PCR, lists solely in-frame clones and lacks some. Among some 240,000 clones, roughly 81% were seen once, and the ten largest hold 6.6%. Clinical history as reported by participants underpinned cohort assignment. From germline, CDR1 is SGHDT and CDR2 YYEEEE. Between the trimmed V and J ends, which lost 2 bases and 4 bases, there was a span of 9 bases. CDR3 size: 13 residues. This clonotype was obtained from a woman between 50 and 59 years old who had been exposed to COVID-19. The sequencing sample was made of PBMCs or T cells enriched from blood (not recorded which). This sequence joins TRBV5-6 and TRBJ1-2; D uncertain. CDR3 nucleotide sequence: TGTGCCAGCAGCTTCGCAGGCAGCTATGGCTACACCTTC. Amino acid sequence: CASSFAGSYGYTF.